This T cell receptor beta chain stems from a study of T cell responses to AZD1222 COVID-19 vaccine. This clone was seen more than once but under ten times. What it binds is unknown. Study-wide results and limits: White British people made up most donors, females outnumbered males, and clonal diversity was possibly underestimated. Close to half of spike-specific TCRs reportedly recognize unmutated variant regions. At baseline, seropositivity was found in only a handful of AZD1222 recipients. Without day 14 samples, only post-peak T cell repertoires were studied.

The table came from immunoSEQ multiplex PCR; TCRdb's copy has only in-frame clones and leaves some out. The top ten hold roughly 1.7% of the sample, which has 130,000 to 150,000 clones, approximately 90% seen once. The TCR comes from an adult in good health. The input for sequencing was peripheral blood, taken on day 0 of AZD1222 vaccination.

CDR3 sequence reads: CASSQVRGVINTGELFF. In DNA form, the CDR3 reads TGTGCCAGCAGCCAAGTCCGAGGGGTCATCAACACCGGGGAGCTGTTTTTT. V usage is TRBV3-1 (or the pseudogene TRBV3-2) and J usage is TRBJ2-2, with D possibly called TRBD1 or TRBD2 (5 bases each). Germline V gene sequence: CDR1 LGHDT, CDR2 YNNKEL (reference sequence). Trimming pared 1 base from V and 2 bases from J, leaving 14 bases between. The CDR3 is 17 residues long.